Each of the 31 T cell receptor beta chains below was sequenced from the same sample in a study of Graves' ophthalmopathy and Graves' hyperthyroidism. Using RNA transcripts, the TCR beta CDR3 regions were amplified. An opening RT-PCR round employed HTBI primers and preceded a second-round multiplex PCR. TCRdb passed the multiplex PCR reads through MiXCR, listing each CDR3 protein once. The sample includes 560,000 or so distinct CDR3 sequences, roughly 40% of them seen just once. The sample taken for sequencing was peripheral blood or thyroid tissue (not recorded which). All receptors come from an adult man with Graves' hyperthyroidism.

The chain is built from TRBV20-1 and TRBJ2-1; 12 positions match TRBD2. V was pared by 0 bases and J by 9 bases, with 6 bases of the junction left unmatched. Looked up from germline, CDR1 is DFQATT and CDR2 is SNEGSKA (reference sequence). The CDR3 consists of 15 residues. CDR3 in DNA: TGCAGTGCTAGAGATCGAAGGACTAGCGGGACTGAGCAGTTCTTC. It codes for CSARDRRTSGTEQFF.

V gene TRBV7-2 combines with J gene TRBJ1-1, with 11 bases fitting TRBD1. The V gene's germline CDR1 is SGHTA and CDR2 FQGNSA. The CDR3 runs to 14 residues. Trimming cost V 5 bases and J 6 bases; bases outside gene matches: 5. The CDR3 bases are TGTGCCAGCAGCAAAGGACAGGGGGCTTCTGAAGCTTTCTTT. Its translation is CASSKGQGASEAFF.

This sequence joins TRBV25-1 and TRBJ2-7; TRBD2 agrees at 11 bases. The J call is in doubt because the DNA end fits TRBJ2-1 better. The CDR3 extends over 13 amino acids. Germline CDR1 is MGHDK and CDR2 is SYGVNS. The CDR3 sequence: CASALAGVNEQFF. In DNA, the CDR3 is TGTGCCAGCGCACTAGCGGGAGTCAATGAGCAGTTCTTC.

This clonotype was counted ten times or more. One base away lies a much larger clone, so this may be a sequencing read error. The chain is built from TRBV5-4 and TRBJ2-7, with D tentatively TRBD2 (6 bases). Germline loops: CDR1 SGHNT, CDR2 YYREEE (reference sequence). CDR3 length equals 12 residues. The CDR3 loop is CAGSRLESEQYF. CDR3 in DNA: TGTGCCGGCAGCCGACTAGAATCCGAGCAGTACTTC.

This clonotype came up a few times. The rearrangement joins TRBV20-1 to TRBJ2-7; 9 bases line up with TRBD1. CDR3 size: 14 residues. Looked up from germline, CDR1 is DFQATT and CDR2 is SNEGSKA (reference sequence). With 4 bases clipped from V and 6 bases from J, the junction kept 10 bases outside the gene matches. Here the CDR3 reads CSAMRTGEYLEQYF. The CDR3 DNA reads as TGCAGTGCTATGAGGACAGGGGAATATCTCGAGCAGTACTTC.

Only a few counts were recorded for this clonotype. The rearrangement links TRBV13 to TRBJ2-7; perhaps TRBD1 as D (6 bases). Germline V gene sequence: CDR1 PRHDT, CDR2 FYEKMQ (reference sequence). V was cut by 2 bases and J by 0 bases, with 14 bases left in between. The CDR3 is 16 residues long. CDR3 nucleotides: TGTGCCAGCAGCTTAACACGAGGACAGATCTCCTACGAGCAGTACTTC. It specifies CASSLTRGQISYEQYF.

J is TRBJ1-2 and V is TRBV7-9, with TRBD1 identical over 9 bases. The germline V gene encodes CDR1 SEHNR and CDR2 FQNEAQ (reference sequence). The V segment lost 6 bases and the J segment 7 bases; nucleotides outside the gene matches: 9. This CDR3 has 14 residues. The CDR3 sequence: CASSPGTGYGGYTF. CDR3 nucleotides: TGTGCCAGCAGTCCCGGGACAGGGTATGGTGGCTACACCTTC.

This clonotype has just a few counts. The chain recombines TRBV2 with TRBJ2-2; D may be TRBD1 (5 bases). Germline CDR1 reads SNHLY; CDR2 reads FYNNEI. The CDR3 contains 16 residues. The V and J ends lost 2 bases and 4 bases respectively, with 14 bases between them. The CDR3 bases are TGTGCCAGCAGTGAACAGGGAAGGATCGTCACCGGGGAGCTGTTTTTT. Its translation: CASSEQGRIVTGELFF.

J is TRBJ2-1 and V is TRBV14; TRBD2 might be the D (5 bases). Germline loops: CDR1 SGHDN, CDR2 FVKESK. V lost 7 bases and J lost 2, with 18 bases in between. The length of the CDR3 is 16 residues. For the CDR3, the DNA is TGTGCCAGCACCCCCCCCGGGTCGGGAACCTACAATGAGCAGTTCTTC. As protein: CASTPPGSGTYNEQFF. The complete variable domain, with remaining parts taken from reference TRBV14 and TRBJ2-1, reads EAGVTQFPSHSVIEKGQTVTLRCDPISGHDNLYWYRRVMGKEIKFLLHFVKESKQDESGMPNNRFLAERTGGTYSTLKVQPAELEDSGVYFCASTPPGSGTYNEQFFGPGTRLTVL.

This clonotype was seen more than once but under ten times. The CDR3 sequence is CASSPNQGGRGLETQYF. CDR3 sequence (DNA): TGTGCCAGCTCACCAAATCAAGGCGGGAGAGGGCTGGAGACCCAGTACTTC. The chain uses TRBV7-9 and TRBJ2-5, with 7 bases fitting TRBD2. Trimming removed 8 bases from V and 5 bases from J; junction bases left unmatched: 20. The germline CDR1 and CDR2 sequences are SEHNR and FQNEAQ (reference sequence). CDR3 size: 17 residues.

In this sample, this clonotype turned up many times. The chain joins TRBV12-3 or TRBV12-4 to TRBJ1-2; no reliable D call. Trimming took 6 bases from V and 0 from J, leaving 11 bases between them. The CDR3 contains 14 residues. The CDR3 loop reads CASRLAGANYGYTF. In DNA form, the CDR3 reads TGTGCCAGCAGACTGGCTGGGGCTAACTATGGCTACACCTTC.

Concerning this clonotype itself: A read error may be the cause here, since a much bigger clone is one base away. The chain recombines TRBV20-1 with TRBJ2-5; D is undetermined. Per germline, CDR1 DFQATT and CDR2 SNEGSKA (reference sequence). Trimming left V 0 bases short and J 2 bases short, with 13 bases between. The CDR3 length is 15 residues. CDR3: CSARDPGGSQETQYF. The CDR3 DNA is TGCAGTGCTAGAGATCCCGGCGGAAGTCAAGAGACCCAGTACTTC.

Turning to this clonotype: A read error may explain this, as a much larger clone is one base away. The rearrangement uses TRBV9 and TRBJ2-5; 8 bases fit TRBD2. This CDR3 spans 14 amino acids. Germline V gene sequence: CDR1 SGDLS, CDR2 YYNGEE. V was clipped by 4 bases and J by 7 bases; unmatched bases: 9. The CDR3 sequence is CASSPGLEAGTQYF. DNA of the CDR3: TGTGCCAGCAGCCCGGGACTAGAGGCTGGGACCCAGTACTTC.

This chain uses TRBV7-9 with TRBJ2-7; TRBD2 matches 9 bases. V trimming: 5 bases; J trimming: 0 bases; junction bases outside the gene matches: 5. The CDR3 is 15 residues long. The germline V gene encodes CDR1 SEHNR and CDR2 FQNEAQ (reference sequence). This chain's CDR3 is CASSPPSGNSYEQYF. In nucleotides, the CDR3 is TGTGCCAGCAGCCCACCTAGCGGGAACTCCTACGAGCAGTACTTC.

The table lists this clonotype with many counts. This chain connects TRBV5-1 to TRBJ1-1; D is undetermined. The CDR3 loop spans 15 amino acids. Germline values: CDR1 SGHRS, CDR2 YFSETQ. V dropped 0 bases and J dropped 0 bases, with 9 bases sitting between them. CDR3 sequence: CASSLAVGVNTEAFF. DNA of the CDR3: TGCGCCAGCAGCTTGGCCGTGGGAGTGAACACTGAAGCTTTCTTT.

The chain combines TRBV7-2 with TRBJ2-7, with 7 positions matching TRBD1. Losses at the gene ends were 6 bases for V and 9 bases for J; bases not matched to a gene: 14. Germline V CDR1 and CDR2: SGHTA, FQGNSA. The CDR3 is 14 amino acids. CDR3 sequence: CASSTDRSRPGQYF. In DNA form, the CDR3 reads TGTGCCAGCAGTACGGACAGGAGTAGACCAGGGCAGTACTTC.

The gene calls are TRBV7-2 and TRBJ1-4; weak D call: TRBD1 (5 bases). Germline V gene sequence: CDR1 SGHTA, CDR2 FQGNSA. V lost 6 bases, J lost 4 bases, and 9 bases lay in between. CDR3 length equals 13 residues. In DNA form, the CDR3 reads TGTGCCAGCAGTTCTAGGGGTAATGAAAAACTGTTTTTT. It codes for CASSSRGNEKLFF.

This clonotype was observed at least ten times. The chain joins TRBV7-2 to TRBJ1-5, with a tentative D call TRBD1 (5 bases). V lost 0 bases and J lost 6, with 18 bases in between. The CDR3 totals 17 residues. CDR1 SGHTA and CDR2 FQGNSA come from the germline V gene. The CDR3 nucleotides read TGTGCCAGCAGCTTAGCCCCCCAGGGCGTAAGAATTCAGCCCCAGCATTTT. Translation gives CASSLAPQGVRIQPQHF. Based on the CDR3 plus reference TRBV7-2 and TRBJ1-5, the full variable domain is GAGVSQSPSNKVTEKGKDVELRCDPISGHTALYWYRQSLGQGLEFLIYFQGNSAPDKSGLPSDRFSAERTGGSVSTLTIQRTQQEDSAVYLCASSLAPQGVRIQPQHFGDGTRLSIL.

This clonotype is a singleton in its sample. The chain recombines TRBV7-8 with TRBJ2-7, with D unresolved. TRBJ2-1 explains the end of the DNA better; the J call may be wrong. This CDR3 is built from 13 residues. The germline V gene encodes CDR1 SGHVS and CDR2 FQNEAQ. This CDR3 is CASSTRTVNEQFF. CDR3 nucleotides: TGTGCCAGCAGCACGAGGACGGTCAATGAGCAGTTCTTC.

The DNA for the CDR3 is TGTGCCAGCAGTGCCTCTTTACAGGGAACAGATACGCAGTATTTT. It yields the protein CASSASLQGTDTQYF. This chain links TRBV2 with TRBJ2-3; D may be TRBD1 (6 bases). The V end was cut by 4 bases, the J end by 3 bases, with 14 bases between. This CDR3 region has 15 residues. Germline CDR1 reads SNHLY; CDR2 reads FYNNEI.

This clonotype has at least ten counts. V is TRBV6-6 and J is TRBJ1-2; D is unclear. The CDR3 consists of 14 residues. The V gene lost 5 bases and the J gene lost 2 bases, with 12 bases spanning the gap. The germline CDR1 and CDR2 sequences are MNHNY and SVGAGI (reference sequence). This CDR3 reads CASSKREGNYGYTF. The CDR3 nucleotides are TGTGCCAGCAGTAAACGCGAAGGGAACTATGGCTACACCTTC.

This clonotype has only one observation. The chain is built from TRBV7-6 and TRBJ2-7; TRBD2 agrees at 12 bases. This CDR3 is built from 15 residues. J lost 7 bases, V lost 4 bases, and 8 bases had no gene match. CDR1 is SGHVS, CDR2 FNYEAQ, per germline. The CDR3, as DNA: TGTGCCAGCAGCTCACGACTAGCGGGAGTCAATGAGCAGTACTTC. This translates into CASSSRLAGVNEQYF.

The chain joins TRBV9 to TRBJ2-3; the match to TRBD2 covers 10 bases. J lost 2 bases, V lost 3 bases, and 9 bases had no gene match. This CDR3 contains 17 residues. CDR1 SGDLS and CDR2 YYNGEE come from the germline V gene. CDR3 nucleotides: TGTGCCAGCAGCGCCGGCAGTAGCGGGGGGCTCACAGATACGCAGTATTTT. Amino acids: CASSAGSSGGLTDTQYF.

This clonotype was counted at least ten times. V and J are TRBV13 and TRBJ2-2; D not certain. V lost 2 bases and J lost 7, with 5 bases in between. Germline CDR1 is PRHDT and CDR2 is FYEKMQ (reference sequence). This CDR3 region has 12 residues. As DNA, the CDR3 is TGTGCCAGCAGCTTACTCGGCGGGGAGCTGTTTTTT. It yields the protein CASSLLGGELFF. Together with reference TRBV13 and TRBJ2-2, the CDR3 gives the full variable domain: AAGVIQSPRHLIKEKRETATLKCYPIPRHDTVYWYQQGPGQDPQFLISFYEKMQSDKGSIPDRFSAQQFSDYHSELNMSSLELGDSALYFCASSLLGGELFFGEGSRLTVL.

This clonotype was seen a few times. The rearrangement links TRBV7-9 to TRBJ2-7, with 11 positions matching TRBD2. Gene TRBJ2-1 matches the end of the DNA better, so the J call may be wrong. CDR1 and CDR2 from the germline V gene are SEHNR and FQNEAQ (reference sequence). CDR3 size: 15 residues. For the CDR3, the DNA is TGTGCCAGCAGCATCCTAGCGGGAGGCTACAATGAGCAGTTCTTC. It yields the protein CASSILAGGYNEQFF.

The CDR3 region is CASSLGASGRYEQYF. Written as DNA, the CDR3 is TGTGCCAGCAGTTTAGGGGCTAGCGGTCGCTACGAGCAGTACTTC. The rearrangement links TRBV27 to TRBJ2-7; 7 bases agree with TRBD2. After removal of 2 bases from V and 3 bases from J, the junction contained 7 bases not matched to a gene. The CDR3 is 15 amino acids. The V gene's germline CDR1 is MNHEY and CDR2 SMNVEV (reference sequence).

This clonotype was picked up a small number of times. The CDR3 sequence is CASKSDQMGTQYF. The CDR3 region has the DNA TGTGCCAGCAAGTCCGACCAGATGGGTACGCAGTATTTT. The chain has TRBV7-9 and TRBJ2-3; D is unresolved. The germline V gene encodes CDR1 SEHNR and CDR2 FQNEAQ (reference sequence). The length of the CDR3 is 13 residues. V was clipped by 7 bases and J by 8 bases, with 16 bases between them.

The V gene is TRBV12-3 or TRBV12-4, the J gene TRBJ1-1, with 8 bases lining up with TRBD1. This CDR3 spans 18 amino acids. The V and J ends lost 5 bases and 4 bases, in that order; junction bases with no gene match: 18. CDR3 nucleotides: TGTGCCAGCAGTGAACAGGGACAGGTCTCTGGAAACACCACTGAAGCTTTCTTT. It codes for CASSEQGQVSGNTTEAFF.

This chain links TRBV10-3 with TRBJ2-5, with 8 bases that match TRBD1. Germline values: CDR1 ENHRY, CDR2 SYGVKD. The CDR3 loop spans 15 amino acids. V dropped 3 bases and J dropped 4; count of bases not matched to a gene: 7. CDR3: CAISENRGAIETQYF. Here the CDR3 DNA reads TGTGCCATCAGTGAAAACAGGGGGGCAATAGAGACCCAGTACTTC.

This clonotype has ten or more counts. The CDR3 loop is CSASGQNNQPQHF. DNA of the CDR3: TGCAGTGCTTCCGGACAAAATAATCAGCCCCAGCATTTT. V gene TRBV20-1 combines with J gene TRBJ1-5, with a possible D match to TRBD1 (5 bases). Trimming took off 5 bases at V and 4 bases at J, with 12 bases between the two ends. The CDR3 is 13 residues long. Per germline, CDR1 DFQATT and CDR2 SNEGSKA (reference sequence).

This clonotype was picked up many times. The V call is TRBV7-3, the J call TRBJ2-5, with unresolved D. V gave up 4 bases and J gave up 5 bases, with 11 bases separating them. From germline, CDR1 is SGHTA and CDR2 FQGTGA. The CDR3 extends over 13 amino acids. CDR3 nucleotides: TGTGCCAGCAGCTCCTATCTCGGGGAGACCCAGTACTTC. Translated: CASSSYLGETQYF. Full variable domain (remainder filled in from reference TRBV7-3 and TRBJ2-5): GAGVSQTPSNKVTEKGKYVELRCDPISGHTALYWYRQSLGQGPEFLIYFQGTGAADDSGLPNDRFFAVRPEGSVSTLKIQRTERGDSAVYLCASSSYLGETQYFGPGTRLLVL.